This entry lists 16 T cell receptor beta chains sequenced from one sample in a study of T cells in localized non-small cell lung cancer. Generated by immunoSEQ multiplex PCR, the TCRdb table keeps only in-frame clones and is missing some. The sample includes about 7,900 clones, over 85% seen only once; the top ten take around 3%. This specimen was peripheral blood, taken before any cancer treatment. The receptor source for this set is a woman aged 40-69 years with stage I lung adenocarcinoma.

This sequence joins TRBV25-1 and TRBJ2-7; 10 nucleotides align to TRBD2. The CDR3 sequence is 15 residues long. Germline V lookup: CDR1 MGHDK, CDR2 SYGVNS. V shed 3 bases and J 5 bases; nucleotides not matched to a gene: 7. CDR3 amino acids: CASSDRRLAGHEQYF. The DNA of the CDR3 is TGTGCCAGCAGTGATCGAAGACTAGCGGGTCACGAGCAGTACTTC.

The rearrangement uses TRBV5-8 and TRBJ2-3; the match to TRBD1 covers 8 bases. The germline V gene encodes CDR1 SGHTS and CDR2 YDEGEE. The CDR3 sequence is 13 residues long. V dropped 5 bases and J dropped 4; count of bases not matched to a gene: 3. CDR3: CASRLTGADTQYF. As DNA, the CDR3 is TGTGCCAGCAGGTTGACAGGGGCAGATACGCAGTATTTT.

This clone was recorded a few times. CDR3 protein: CASSEDLNQPQHF. CDR3 nucleotide sequence: TGTGCCAGCAGTGAGGACCTCAATCAGCCCCAGCATTTT. V usage is TRBV6-1 and J usage is TRBJ1-5; D unclear. Germline loops: CDR1 MNHNS, CDR2 SASEGT. This CDR3 has 13 amino acids. The ends were cut back, 3 bases at V and 3 bases at J, with 6 bases in the middle.

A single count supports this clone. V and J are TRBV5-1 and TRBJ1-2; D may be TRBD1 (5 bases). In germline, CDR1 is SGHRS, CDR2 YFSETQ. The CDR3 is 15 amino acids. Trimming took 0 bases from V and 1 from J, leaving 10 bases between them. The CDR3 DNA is TGCGCCAGCAGCTTGGGGTTAGGGGATAACTATGGCTACACCTTC. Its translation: CASSLGLGDNYGYTF.

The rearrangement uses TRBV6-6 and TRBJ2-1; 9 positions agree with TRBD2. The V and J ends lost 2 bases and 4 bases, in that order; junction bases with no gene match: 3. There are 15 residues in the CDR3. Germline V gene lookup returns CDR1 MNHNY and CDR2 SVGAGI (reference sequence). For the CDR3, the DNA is TGTGCCAGCAGTTACGGTAGCGGGAGTTACAATGAGCAGTTCTTC. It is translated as CASSYGSGSYNEQFF.

The CDR3 spells CASSESRVAAGAPYEQYF. DNA for the CDR3: TGTGCCAGCAGTGAATCGAGAGTGGCGGCGGGAGCTCCCTACGAGCAGTACTTC. This sequence joins TRBV25-1 and TRBJ2-7; TRBD2 agrees at 7 bases. CDR1 MGHDK and CDR2 SYGVNS come from the germline V gene. The junction had 14 bases not matched to a gene; V was cut back by 1 base and J by 2 bases. This CDR3 contains 18 residues.

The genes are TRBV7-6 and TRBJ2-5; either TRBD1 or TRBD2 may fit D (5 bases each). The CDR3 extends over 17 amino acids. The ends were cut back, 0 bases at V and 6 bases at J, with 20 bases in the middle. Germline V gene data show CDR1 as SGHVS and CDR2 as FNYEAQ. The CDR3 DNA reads TGTGCCAGCAGCTTAGCCGGGACCTCGTTCCTCAGTCAGACCCAGTACTTC. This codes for CASSLAGTSFLSQTQYF.

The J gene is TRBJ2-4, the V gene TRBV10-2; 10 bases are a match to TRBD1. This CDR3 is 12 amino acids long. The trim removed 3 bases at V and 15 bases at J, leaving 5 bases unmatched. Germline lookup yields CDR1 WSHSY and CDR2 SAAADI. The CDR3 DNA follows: TGCGCCAGCAGTGACCCTAGGACAGGGGGGTACTTC. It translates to CASSDPRTGGYF.

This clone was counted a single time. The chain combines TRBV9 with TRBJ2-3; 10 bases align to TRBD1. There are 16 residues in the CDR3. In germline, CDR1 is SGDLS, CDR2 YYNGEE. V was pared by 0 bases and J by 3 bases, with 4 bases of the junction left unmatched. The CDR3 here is CASSVGGTGVTDTQYF. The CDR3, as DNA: TGTGCCAGCAGCGTAGGAGGGACAGGGGTGACAGATACGCAGTATTTT.

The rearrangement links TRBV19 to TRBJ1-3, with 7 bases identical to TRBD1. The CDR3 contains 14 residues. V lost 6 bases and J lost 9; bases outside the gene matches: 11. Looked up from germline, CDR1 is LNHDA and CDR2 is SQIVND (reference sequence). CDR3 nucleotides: TGTGCCAGTAGCTCAACACAGGGGAGAAGCACCATATATTTT. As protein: CASSSTQGRSTIYF.

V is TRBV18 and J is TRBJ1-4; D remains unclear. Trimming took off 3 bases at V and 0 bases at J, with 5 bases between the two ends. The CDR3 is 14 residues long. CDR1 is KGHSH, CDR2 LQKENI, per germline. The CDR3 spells CASSPGTTNEKLFF. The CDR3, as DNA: TGTGCCAGCTCACCGGGTACAACTAATGAAAAACTGTTTTTT.

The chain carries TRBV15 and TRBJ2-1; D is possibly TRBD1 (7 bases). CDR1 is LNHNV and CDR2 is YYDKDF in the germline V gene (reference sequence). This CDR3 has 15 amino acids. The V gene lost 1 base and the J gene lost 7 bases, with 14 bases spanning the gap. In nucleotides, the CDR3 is TGTGCCACCAGCAGAGGAGGGGGCGCGGGGAATGAGCAGTTCTTC. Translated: CATSRGGGAGNEQFF.

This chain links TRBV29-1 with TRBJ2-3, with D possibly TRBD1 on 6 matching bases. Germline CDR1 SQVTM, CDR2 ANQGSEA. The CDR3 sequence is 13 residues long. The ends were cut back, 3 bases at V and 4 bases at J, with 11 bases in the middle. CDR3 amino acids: CSVDQGLADTQYF. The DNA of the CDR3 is TGCAGCGTTGACCAGGGGCTGGCAGATACGCAGTATTTT.

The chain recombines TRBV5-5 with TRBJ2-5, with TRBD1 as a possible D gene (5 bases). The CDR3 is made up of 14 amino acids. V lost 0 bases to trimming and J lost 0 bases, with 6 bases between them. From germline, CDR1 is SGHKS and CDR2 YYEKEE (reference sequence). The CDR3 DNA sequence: TGTGCCAGCAGCTTGGCAGGGTACCAAGAGACCCAGTACTTC. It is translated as CASSLAGYQETQYF.

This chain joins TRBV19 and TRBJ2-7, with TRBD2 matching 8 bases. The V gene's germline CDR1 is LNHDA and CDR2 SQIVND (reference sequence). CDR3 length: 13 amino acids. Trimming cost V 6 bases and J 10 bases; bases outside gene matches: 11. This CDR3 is CASSPRPSGRQYF. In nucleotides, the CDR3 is TGTGCCAGTAGCCCCCGGCCTAGCGGGCGTCAGTACTTC.

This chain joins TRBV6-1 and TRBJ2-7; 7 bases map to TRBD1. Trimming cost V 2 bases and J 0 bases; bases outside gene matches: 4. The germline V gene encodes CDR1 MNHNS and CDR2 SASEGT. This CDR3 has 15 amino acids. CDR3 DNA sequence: TGTGCCAGCAGTGAACAAGACAGGGCCTCCTACGAGCAGTACTTC. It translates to CASSEQDRASYEQYF.